The source of this T cell receptor (beta chain) is a study of blood T cell repertoires in COVID-19. Across the whole study: Collection of acute and convalescent COVID-19 samples took place in the United States, Italy and Spain. T cells, B-cell-depleted T cells, or PBMCs provided the cDNA or gDNA that served as material.

Under the authors' procedure: Cell counts per sample came from amplifying reference gene primers. Some clones are missing from TCRdb's copy, which holds only in-frame ones; the method was immunoSEQ multiplex PCR. The V and J calls and clone size are taken from that table; D and trimming were inferred from the DNA. The table has some 130,000 clones, roughly 90% seen once. The trim removed 4 bases at V and 6 bases at J, leaving 4 bases unmatched. This CDR3 spans 16 amino acids. Looked up from germline, CDR1 is KGHDR and CDR2 is SFDVKD. The clonotype comes from a man aged 70-80 years with active COVID-19. The chain joins TRBV24-1 to TRBJ2-1, with 14 bases lining up with TRBD2. The source material was peripheral blood. The CDR3 sequence: CATSDPGTSGSNEQFF. The CDR3 DNA follows: TGTGCCACCAGTGACCCCGGGACTAGCGGGAGCAATGAGCAGTTCTTC.